The rows below give T cell receptor beta chains drawn from one sample of a study of blood T cell repertoires in COVID-19. Profiling relied on immunoSEQ multiplex PCR, and the TCRdb table lists in-frame clones only, not all of them. The table shows 140,000 to 150,000 clones, with more than 75% occurring only once. Sequencing input: PBMCs or T cells enriched from blood (not recorded which). These receptors were obtained from a man in his 60s who had recovered from COVID-19. Both conserved end residues are part of each CDR3. A D gene is named only where the DNA matches it firmly. Clone size, where shown, is once, few, many, or a class for clones that have expanded.

v_gene	abundance	d_gene	j_gene	CDR3nt	CDR3aa
TRBV5-1	.	TRBD1	TRBJ2-7	TGCGCCAGCAGCCCGGACAGGGGGAGGGGCGAGCAGTACTTC	CASSPDRGRGEQYF
TRBV15	.	.	TRBJ1-5	TGTGCCACCAGCAGGGCGAGACAGGGCAATCAGCCCCAGCATTTT	CATSRARQGNQPQHF
TRBV7-9	.	TRBD1	TRBJ1-1	TGTGCCAGCAGCCGAAGTCAGGGGGCCGGCACTGAAGCTTTCTTT	CASSRSQGAGTEAFF
TRBV28	.	TRBD2	TRBJ2-7	TGTGCCAGCAGTTTAGGGAGCGGGGGGAGACAGACCTACGAGCAGTACTTC	CASSLGSGGRQTYEQYF
TRBV28	.	.	TRBJ1-3	TGTGCCAGCAAGGACAGCTACTCTGGAAACACCATATATTTT	CASKDSYSGNTIYF
TRBV29-1	.	.	TRBJ1-1	TGCAGCGTTGTAGGGGGTGGGAGCACTGAAGCTTTCTTT	CSVVGGGSTEAFF
TRBV6-6	.	.	TRBJ1-3	TGTGCCAGCAGTTCCCGGGACATCTCTGGAAACACCATATATTTT	CASSSRDISGNTIYF
TRBV6-5	.	TRBD1	TRBJ1-5	TGTGCCAGCAGCCAACAGGGGGGGGCTGGTCAGCCCCAGCATTTT	CASSQQGGAGQPQHF
TRBV5-4	.	TRBD1	TRBJ1-2	TGTGCCAGCAGCCAAGACAGGGGGCGCGGCTACACCTTC	CASSQDRGRGYTF
TRBV30	.	TRBD1	TRBJ1-6	TGTGCCTGGAGCCGAGGGACAGGCAATTCACCCCTCCACTTT	CAWSRGTGNSPLHF
TRBV2	.	TRBD2	TRBJ2-2	TGTGCCAGCAGTCGTATCGGGGGGGCCTTGTCCGGGGAGCTGTTTTTT	CASSRIGGALSGELFF
TRBV14	once	.	TRBJ1-1	TGTGCCAGCAGCCAAGATTTGGTCAGAAACACTGAAGCTTTCTTT	CASSQDLVRNTEAFF
TRBV6-5	.	.	TRBJ2-5	TGTGCCAGCAGTTACTCGGGAAACAGGCAAGAGACCCAGTACTTC	CASSYSGNRQETQYF
TRBV27	.	.	TRBJ2-5	TGTGCCAGCAGTCCCGGACTCAAAGAGACCCAGTACTTC	CASSPGLKETQYF
TRBV27	.	TRBD2	TRBJ2-7	TGTGCCAGCAGTCCCTTAGCGGGAGGGCCGGGGGAGCAGTACTTC	CASSPLAGGPGEQYF
TRBV11-2	.	.	TRBJ2-1	TGTGCCAGCAGCTTAGAGCAGGGCTCCTACAATGAGCAGTTCTTC	CASSLEQGSYNEQFF
TRBV2	.	.	TRBJ1-6	TGTGCCAGCAGTGAGAAATCAGGGCATTCACCCCTCCACTTT	CASSEKSGHSPLHF
TRBV11-2	few	.	TRBJ2-5	TGTGCCAGCAGCTTAAACGCTGGGGGAGGAGAGACCCAGTACTTC	CASSLNAGGGETQYF
TRBV16	.	TRBD1	TRBJ1-1	TGTGCCAGCAGCCAATTTGGGACAGGGTACGCTGAAGCTTTCTTT	CASSQFGTGYAEAFF
TRBV27	.	.	TRBJ2-1	TGTGCCAGCAGTTTGTCGGGATTAGGCAATGAGCAGTTCTTC	CASSLSGLGNEQFF
TRBV10-1	.	.	TRBJ2-5	TGCGCCAGCAGTGAGTCAAGGGGCCGAGAGACCCAGTACTTC	CASSESRGRETQYF
TRBV5-5	.	TRBD2	TRBJ2-1	TGTGCCAGCAGTGGGACTACCACCTCCTACAATGAGCAGTTCTTC	CASSGTTTSYNEQFF
TRBV12-3/TRBV12-4	few	.	TRBJ1-5	TGTGCCAGCAGCCTTTATAGCAATCAGCCCCAGCATTTT	CASSLYSNQPQHF
TRBV5-1	.	.	TRBJ2-5	TGCGCCAGCAGCTTGAGGGGGGAGACCCAGTACTTC	CASSLRGETQYF
TRBV5-6	.	TRBD2	TRBJ2-1	TGTGCCAGCAGAAAGACCGGGACTAGCGGGACCAATGAGCAGTTCTTC	CASRKTGTSGTNEQFF
TRBV10-1	.	.	TRBJ2-7	TGCGCCAGCAGGAGCTCCTACGAGCAGTACTTC	CASRSSYEQYF
TRBV6-1	few	TRBD1	TRBJ2-2	TGTGCCAGCAGTGACTTTGGGGACAGGGTCACCGGGGAGCTGTTTTTT	CASSDFGDRVTGELFF
TRBV19	.	.	TRBJ2-2	TGTGCCAGTAGTATCCAGGGACTGTGGGGGGAGCTGTTTTTT	CASSIQGLWGELFF
TRBV29-1	few	.	TRBJ2-7	TGCAGCGTTGAGCGGAGAGACTACGAGCAGTACTTC	CSVERRDYEQYF
TRBV11-2	once	TRBD1	TRBJ1-1	TGTGCCAGCAGCTTAGATTTCGGGGACAGGGACGACCTGGGCACTGAAGCTTTCTTT	CASSLDFGDRDDLGTEAFF
TRBV19	.	TRBD1	TRBJ1-4	TGTGCCAGTAGTTTCTTTCTGGACAGGGGCGAAAAACTGTTTTTT	CASSFFLDRGEKLFF
TRBV5-4	.	TRBD1	TRBJ2-7	TGTGCCAGCAGCTGGGGGGGGACAGGGTCCTACGAGCAGTACTTC	CASSWGGTGSYEQYF
TRBV19	.	.	TRBJ2-3	TGTGCCAGTAGCCGAGCGGCCCTTAGCACAGATACGCAGTATTTT	CASSRAALSTDTQYF
TRBV7-9	.	TRBD2	TRBJ2-5	TGTGCCAGCAGCTCGCGACTAGCGGGGGGGCGGGACCAAGAGACCCAGTACTTC	CASSSRLAGGRDQETQYF
TRBV28	.	.	TRBJ1-2	TGTGTAACCAGCAGGGCCCATGGCTACACCTTC	CVTSRAHGYTF
TRBV10-3	.	.	TRBJ2-2	TGTGCCATCAAAGGGGGGGCTGCCGGGGAGCTGTTTTTT	CAIKGGAAGELFF
TRBV2	.	.	TRBJ2-5	TGTGCCAGCAAGACCGACTTGACGACCCAGTACTTC	CASKTDLTTQYF
TRBV30	.	.	TRBJ1-1	TGTGCCTGGAGTGTAAACAGGGCGTCTGAAGCTTTCTTT	CAWSVNRASEAFF
TRBV23-1	.	TRBD1	TRBJ2-7	TGCGCCAGCAGTCAACAAGTTCCGGGACAGGGTTCCCACGAGCAGTACTTC	CASSQQVPGQGSHEQYF
TRBV4-1	.	TRBD2	TRBJ2-1	TGCGCCAGCGTACCGGGACTAGGGGTCAATGAGCAGTTCTTC	CASVPGLGVNEQFF
TRBV6-5	.	.	TRBJ1-2	TGTGCCAGCACCGAGGTCGCTGGCTACACCTTC	CASTEVAGYTF
TRBV2	.	.	TRBJ1-6	TGTGCCAGCAATCAACAGGGATCCAATTCACCCCTCCACTTT	CASNQQGSNSPLHF
TRBV5-4	.	TRBD2	TRBJ2-5	TGTGCCAGCAGCTTCGGACTAGCGGGGCGCCAAGAGACCCAGTACTTC	CASSFGLAGRQETQYF
TRBV27	.	TRBD1	TRBJ1-5	TGTGCCAGCAGCTTATTTGGGACAGGTGTTAGTCAGCCCCAGCATTTT	CASSLFGTGVSQPQHF
TRBV18	.	.	TRBJ2-7	TGTGCCAGCTCACCACGCACGCGAACCTACGAGCAGTACTTC	CASSPRTRTYEQYF
TRBV3-1/TRBV3-2	.	.	TRBJ2-7	TGTGCCAGCAGCCACAGGGGCAGGGGTTCCTACGAGCAGTACTTC	CASSHRGRGSYEQYF
TRBV6-1	.	.	TRBJ2-1	TGTGCCAGCAGTGAAGGGGGCACATACAATGAGCAGTTCTTC	CASSEGGTYNEQFF
TRBV5-6	.	TRBD1	TRBJ1-2	TGTGCCAGCAGCCGGACAGGGGATCGCCGCTATGGCTACACCTTC	CASSRTGDRRYGYTF
TRBV5-1	.	.	TRBJ2-3	TGCGCCAGCAGCCCGCTGAGGGCTACAGATACGCAGTATTTT	CASSPLRATDTQYF
TRBV20-1	once	.	TRBJ1-1	TGCAGTGCTAGGGCAACTGAAGCTTTCTTT	CSARATEAFF
TRBV7-9	.	TRBD1	TRBJ1-2	TGTGCCAGCAGCCCCGACAGGGATGGCTACACCTTC	CASSPDRDGYTF
TRBV24-1	.	.	TRBJ2-2	TGTGCCACCAGTGATTTGGGCCTGATGAACACCGGGGAGCTGTTTTTT	CATSDLGLMNTGELFF
TRBV20-1	.	.	TRBJ2-7	TGCAGTGCTAGTAAGGCCGGAGCGCTATCCTACGAGCAGTACTTC	CSASKAGALSYEQYF
TRBV4-2	.	.	TRBJ2-5	TGTGCCAGCAGCCAAGACTTCCGGGGGACCCAGTACTTC	CASSQDFRGTQYF
TRBV6-5	.	.	TRBJ1-2	TGTGCCAGCCAGCGATACACCAGCTATGGCTACACCTTC	CASQRYTSYGYTF
TRBV7-8	few	.	TRBJ2-7	TGTGCCAGCAGCCGGGCGGGTGGACCCCTAGGCTACGAGCAGTACTTC	CASSRAGGPLGYEQYF
TRBV11-1	.	.	TRBJ2-7	TGTGCCAGCAGCTTAGCCTCCCGGTCACACGAGCAGTACTTC	CASSLASRSHEQYF
TRBV5-4	.	.	TRBJ1-1	TGTGCCAGCAGCTTTTTCAGATTGAACACTGAAGCTTTCTTT	CASSFFRLNTEAFF
TRBV30	.	TRBD2	TRBJ2-7	TGTGCCTGGGCGGGGGGCTACGAGCAGTACTTC	CAWAGGYEQYF
TRBV6-5	.	.	TRBJ2-3	TGTGCCAGCAGGGCGGGGATTAGCACAGATACGCAGTATTTT	CASRAGISTDTQYF